This T cell receptor (beta chain) was sequenced for a study of metastatic and nonmetastatic thyroid tumors. Study overall: The comparison covered peripheral blood and tumor or nodule tissue in malignant and benign thyroid patients. Findings and limits, study-wide: Across blood and tumor, TCR beta diversity in malignant thyroid tumors was reportedly significantly higher than in benign nodules.

At least ten counts were recorded for this clone. No antigen is known for it. Methods used by the authors: Differences in CDR3 between clinicopathological groups were drawn on to build a classifier intended to discriminate distant-metastatic papillary thyroid cancer patients. TCRdb re-called clones from the PCR reads using MiXCR. TCRdb, rather than the study authors, made the V and J calls. Here the sample spans approximately 65,000 clones, more than 3.5% being singletons. Germline CDR1 reads SEHNR; CDR2 reads FQNEAQ (reference sequence). Trimming at V came to 1 base and at J to 0 bases, leaving 5 bases not matched to a gene. CDR3 length: 17 amino acids. Thyroid surgery took place with no prior treatment in any patient.

Sequencing was performed on blood. The receptor comes from a female donor with papillary thyroid cancer or a benign thyroid nodule (not recorded which). Some clones in this sample may be carry-over from other donors' samples. This chain joins TRBV7-9 and TRBJ2-3, with TRBD2 matching 9 bases. The CDR3 region has the DNA TGTGCCAGCAGCTTAGAGGTTACTAGCGGGAGCACAGATACGCAGTATTTT. Encoded protein: CASSLEVTSGSTDTQYF.